This is a list of T cell receptor beta chains from one sample in a study of a mutant IDH1 vaccine in newly diagnosed glioma. The repertoire was sequenced with immunoSEQ multiplex PCR; TCRdb's copy has only in-frame clones and lacks some. Of fewer than 35,000 clones in the sample, 90% are singletons; the top ten hold around 21%. Antigens for these TCRs are unknown. The source material was PBMCs, sampled from a glioma patient whose treatment included an IDH1 peptide vaccine. The receptors derive from a man between 18 and 35 years old with glioma. CDR3s include the opening cysteine and the closing phenylalanine or tryptophan. D genes are given only for firm matches. Clone size is stated in some rows and not others, as once, few, many or a class when expanded.

once 13 . TRBJ2-7 TRBV7-2 CASSWDRWNEQYF TGTGCCAGCAGCTGGGACCGGTGGAACGAGCAGTACTTC
. 14 . TRBJ2-5 TRBV7-9 CASSPDSLQETQYF TGTGCCAGCAGCCCGGACTCCCTTCAAGAGACCCAGTACTTC
. 15 . TRBJ1-4 TRBV4-1 CASSQGRGADEKLFF TGCGCCAGCAGCCAAGGACGGGGGGCAGATGAAAAACTGTTTTTT
. 16 . TRBJ2-7 TRBV9 CASSPRWGAQIPEQYF TGTGCCAGCAGCCCCCGGTGGGGGGCCCAAATACCCGAGCAGTACTTC
. 14 TRBD1 TRBJ1-2 TRBV6-6 CASSYQGQSSGYTF TGTGCCAGCAGCTATCAGGGACAGTCCTCTGGCTACACCTTC
. 15 TRBD2 TRBJ2-2 TRBV7-2 CASSSRLADTGELFF TGTGCCAGCAGCTCAAGACTAGCGGACACCGGGGAGCTGTTTTTT
. 14 . TRBJ1-5 TRBV5-6 CASSRRGTDQPQHF TGTGCCAGCAGCCGCAGAGGAACCGATCAGCCCCAGCATTTT
. 13 . TRBJ1-2 TRBV6-5 CASSWQRNYGYTF TGTGCCAGCAGCTGGCAGAGGAACTATGGCTACACCTTC
once 11 . TRBJ2-1 TRBV4-3 CASSHYNEQFF TGCGCCAGCAGCCACTACAATGAGCAGTTCTTC
. 13 . TRBJ1-1 TRBV10-3 CAISERMDTEAFF TGTGCCATCAGTGAACGAATGGACACTGAAGCTTTCTTT
. 15 . TRBJ1-2 TRBV19 CASSIGGGRDYGYTF TGTGCCAGTAGTATAGGTGGCGGGAGGGACTATGGCTACACCTTC
once 14 . TRBJ1-4 TRBV6-5 CASSYRGTNEKLFF TGTGCCAGCAGTTACCGGGGGACTAATGAAAAACTGTTTTTT
. 16 . TRBJ2-7 TRBV5-4 CASSLAHGDPGAEQYF TGTGCCAGCAGCTTGGCCCATGGGGATCCAGGGGCCGAGCAGTACTTC
. 14 TRBD2 TRBJ2-5 TRBV5-4 CASSPWTSVETQYF TGTGCCAGCAGCCCATGGACTAGCGTGGAGACCCAGTACTTC
. 16 . TRBJ1-2 TRBV13 CASSLAGSGDNYGYTF TGTGCCAGCAGCTTGGCAGGCTCAGGGGATAACTATGGCTACACCTTC
. 15 TRBD1 TRBJ2-1 TRBV29-1 CSVEMYRTTGTGRFF TGCAGCGTTGAAATGTATCGGACAACCGGGACAGGGCGGTTCTTC
. 11 . TRBJ2-5 TRBV20-1 CSAREGSNRYF TGCAGTGCTAGAGAGGGCTCTAATCGGTACTTC
once 14 . TRBJ1-1 TRBV27 CASSPWTGNTEAFF TGTGCCAGCAGTCCTTGGACGGGGAACACTGAAGCTTTCTTT
. 15 . TRBJ2-7 TRBV27 CASRPTRDASYEQYF TGTGCCAGCAGGCCCACCCGGGACGCCTCCTACGAGCAGTACTTC
. 14 . TRBJ1-4 TRBV15 CATGRDRADEKLFF TGTGCCACCGGCAGAGATAGGGCAGATGAAAAACTGTTTTTT
. 13 TRBD1 TRBJ1-5 TRBV9 CASSPQGLQPQHF TGTGCCAGCAGCCCACAGGGGTTACAGCCCCAGCATTTT
once 15 . TRBJ2-2 TRBV11-3 CASSQWGDLTGELFF TGTGCCAGCAGCCAGTGGGGGGATTTAACCGGGGAGCTGTTTTTT
. 12 . TRBJ1-5 TRBV28 CATRGGNQPQHF TGTGCCACCCGGGGGGGGAATCAGCCCCAGCATTTT
once 14 . TRBJ1-5 TRBV6-6 CASSYAGPNQPQHF TGTGCCAGCAGTTACGCCGGGCCCAATCAGCCCCAGCATTTT
few 14 . TRBJ1-5 TRBV30 CAWSVGGSNQPQHF TGTGCCTGGAGTGTAGGGGGGAGCAATCAGCCCCAGCATTTT
. 15 . TRBJ2-1 TRBV7-9 CASSLRLGDLNEQFF TGTGCCAGCAGCTTACGTCTAGGTGATCTTAATGAGCAGTTCTTC
. 13 . TRBJ1-1 TRBV7-2 CASSLGGRTEAFF TGTGCCAGCAGCCTGGGAGGAAGGACTGAAGCTTTCTTT
. 16 TRBD2 TRBJ2-2 TRBV29-1 CSAEEGLAGNTGELFF TGCAGCGCTGAGGAGGGACTAGCGGGGAACACCGGGGAGCTGTTTTTT
once 16 TRBD1 TRBJ1-2 TRBV4-2 CASSQFSGQGTYGYTF TGTGCCAGCAGCCAATTTTCAGGACAGGGTACCTATGGCTACACCTTC
. 15 TRBD2 TRBJ2-1 TRBV7-6 CASSSGLAEGNEQFF TGTGCCAGCAGCTCGGGACTAGCGGAGGGGAATGAGCAGTTCTTC
. 14 . TRBJ2-3 TRBV6-4 CASSEAALADTQYF TGTGCCAGCAGTGAGGCGGCCCTAGCAGATACGCAGTATTTT
. 15 TRBD1 TRBJ2-6 TRBV27 CASRGTGGGANVLTF TGTGCCAGCAGGGGGACAGGGGGTGGGGCCAACGTCCTGACTTTC
. 11 . TRBJ1-1 TRBV5-1 CASSLGGEAFF TGCGCCAGCAGCTTGGGGGGGGAAGCTTTCTTT
once 15 . TRBJ2-3 TRBV5-1 CASSLGGSSTDTQYF TGCGCCAGCAGCTTGGGGGGGTCTAGCACAGATACGCAGTATTTT
. 12 . TRBJ1-2 TRBV6-5 CASSYSGDGYTF TGTGCCAGCAGTTACTCAGGGGATGGCTACACCTTC
. 12 . TRBJ2-7 TRBV6-1 CASSVQGYEQYF TGTGCCAGCAGTGTTCAGGGCTACGAGCAGTACTTC
. 15 TRBD1 TRBJ1-1 TRBV2 CASSARDRVNTEAFF TGTGCCAGCAGCGCCCGGGACAGGGTGAACACTGAAGCTTTCTTT
. 14 TRBD1 TRBJ1-5 TRBV2 CASSITGDSQPQHF TGTGCCAGCAGTATAACAGGGGATAGTCAGCCCCAGCATTTT
. 15 . TRBJ1-2 TRBV6-6 CASSYAGDPNYGYTF TGTGCCAGCAGTTACGCAGGGGACCCAAACTATGGCTACACCTTC
. 14 TRBD1 TRBJ2-7 TRBV2 CASLGQGRVAEQYF TGTGCCAGCCTTGGACAGGGTCGAGTAGCCGAGCAGTACTTC
. 16 TRBD2 TRBJ2-3 TRBV7-6 CASSPSSGRAIDTQYF TGTGCCAGCAGCCCTTCTAGCGGGAGGGCCATAGATACGCAGTATTTT
. 13 . TRBJ1-2 TRBV29-1 CSVETGGGYGYTF TGCAGCGTTGAGACCGGGGGCGGCTATGGCTACACCTTC
. 13 . TRBJ2-2 TRBV30 CAWSVNRGGELFF TGTGCCTGGAGTGTAAACCGGGGCGGGGAGCTGTTTTTT
. 12 . TRBJ1-6 TRBV28 CASSAGRSPLHF TGTGCCAGCAGTGCAGGGCGTTCGCCCCTCCACTTT
few 13 . TRBJ1-1 TRBV12-5 CASVGSMNTEAFF TGTGCTAGTGTTGGGTCCATGAACACTGAAGCTTTCTTT
. 17 TRBD2 TRBJ2-5 TRBV5-6 CASSSPIAGGWKETQYF TGTGCCAGCAGCTCGCCCATAGCGGGAGGGTGGAAAGAGACCCAGTACTTC
. 13 . TRBJ2-7 TRBV30 CAWSVQGTYEQYF TGTGCCTGGAGTGTTCAGGGGACCTACGAGCAGTACTTC
. 14 . TRBJ2-7 TRBV27 CASSLYGGSYEQYF TGTGCCAGCAGTTTATACGGCGGTTCCTACGAGCAGTACTTC
. 16 . TRBJ1-3 TRBV5-5 CASSLSGLSPGNTIYF TGTGCCAGCAGCTTGAGCGGGTTATCCCCTGGAAACACCATATATTTT
once 13 . TRBJ2-2 TRBV7-9 CASTTLHTGELFF TGTGCCAGCACGACCCTACACACCGGGGAGCTGTTTTTT
. 15 TRBD1 TRBJ2-7 TRBV9 CASSEGQGANYEQYF TGTGCCAGCAGCGAGGGACAGGGGGCGAACTACGAGCAGTACTTC
once 14 . TRBJ2-3 TRBV7-9 CASSFPGPPGTQYF TGTGCCAGCAGCTTCCCAGGGCCTCCGGGGACGCAGTATTTT
. 12 . TRBJ2-1 TRBV19 CASSVGSNEQFF TGTGCCAGTAGTGTAGGGAGCAATGAGCAGTTCTTC